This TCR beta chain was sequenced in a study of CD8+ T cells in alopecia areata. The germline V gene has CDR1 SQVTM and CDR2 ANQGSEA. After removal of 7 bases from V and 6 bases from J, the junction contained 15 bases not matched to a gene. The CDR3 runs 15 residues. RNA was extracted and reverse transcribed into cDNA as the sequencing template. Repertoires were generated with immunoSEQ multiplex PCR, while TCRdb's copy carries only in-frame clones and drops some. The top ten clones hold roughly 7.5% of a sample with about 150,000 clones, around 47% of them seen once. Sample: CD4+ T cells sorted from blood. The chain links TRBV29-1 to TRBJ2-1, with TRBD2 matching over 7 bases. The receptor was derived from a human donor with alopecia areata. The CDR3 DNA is TGCAGCGCCGACGATGAGGGAGGGCCGGTCAATGAGCAGTTCTTC. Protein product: CSADDEGGPVNEQFF.